Here is one T cell receptor beta chain with its context. Profiled with immunoSEQ multiplex PCR; TCRdb holds only in-frame clones, not every one. The table includes fewer than 200,000 clones, around four fifths detected once. Trimming cost V 6 bases and J 2 bases, with 11 bases left between them. CDR3 size: 14 residues. CDR1 and CDR2 (germline): MNHEY, SVGAGI. Which cohort a participant joined came from the clinical history participants gave. The sample comes from a study of blood T cell repertoires in COVID-19. The TCR sequence derives from a woman between 50 and 59 years old in a cohort exposed to, infected with or recovered from COVID-19 (not recorded which). The rearrangement joins TRBV6-5 to TRBJ2-1; no clear D gene. Source material: PBMCs or T cells enriched from blood (not recorded which). The CDR3 DNA sequence: TGTGCCAGCAGCCGCGGAAACCCCTACAATGAGCAGTTCTTC. Encoded protein: CASSRGNPYNEQFF.